The 30 T cell receptor beta chains presented below share a single source sample, sequenced in a study of CD4 T cells in relation to SARS-CoV-2 and coronaviruses. This table comes from immunoSEQ multiplex PCR, and its TCRdb copy is limited to in-frame clones, with some not included. The sample includes approximately 50,000 clones, 92% of them seen just once. The sample taken for sequencing was naive CD4+ T cells from PBMCs. The subset denotes: naive CD4+ T cells isolated by negative enrichment. Source of these receptors: an adult with COVID-19.

The V gene is TRBV28, the J gene TRBJ2-1; 7 bases map to TRBD1. Trimming at V came to 1 base and at J to 12 bases, leaving 9 bases not matched to a gene. Germline V CDR1 and CDR2: MDHEN, SYDVKM. The CDR3 has 14 residues. The DNA of the CDR3 is TGTGCCAGCAGTTTATTGGGACAGCTTCAAGGGCAGTTCTTC. This gives the protein CASSLLGQLQGQFF.

This clone was seen once. V and J are TRBV5-1 and TRBJ2-1; TRBD1 might be the D (6 bases). Germline V gives CDR1 SGHRS, CDR2 YFSETQ. The CDR3 sequence is 17 residues long. With 2 bases removed from V and 8 bases from J, the gap between germline ends came to 23 bases. The CDR3 spells CASSFNIILQGYDEQFF. The DNA for the CDR3 is TGCGCCAGCAGCTTTAATATCATACTACAGGGTTACGATGAGCAGTTCTTC. Based on the CDR3 plus reference TRBV5-1 and TRBJ2-1, the full variable domain is KAGVTQTPRYLIKTRGQQVTLSCSPISGHRSVSWYQQTPGQGLQFLFEYFSETQRNKGNFPGRFSGRQFSNSRSEMNVSTLELGDSALYLCASSFNIILQGYDEQFFGPGTRLTVL.

The V and J genes are TRBV3-1 (or the pseudogene TRBV3-2) and TRBJ2-7; a possible D gene is TRBD2 (6 bases). Trimming pared 1 base from V and 3 bases from J, leaving 16 bases between. Germline CDR1 reads LGHDT; CDR2 reads YNNKEL (reference sequence). The CDR3 extends over 16 amino acids. The CDR3 region is CASSQGTKTGSYEQYF. The CDR3 DNA sequence: TGTGCCAGCAGCCAAGGTACAAAGACCGGGAGCTACGAGCAGTACTTC.

The J gene is TRBJ2-1, the V gene TRBV3-1 (or the pseudogene TRBV3-2); 8 bases align to TRBD2. The germline V gene has CDR1 LGHDT and CDR2 YNNKEL (reference sequence). After removal of 1 base from V and 8 bases from J, the junction contained 22 bases not matched to a gene. This CDR3 contains 20 residues. The CDR3 region is CASSQGLAGLAGARGHEQFF. The CDR3 DNA follows: TGTGCCAGCAGCCAAGGACTCGCGGGGCTAGCGGGCGCCCGGGGTCATGAGCAGTTCTTC.

The chain recombines TRBV3-1 (or the pseudogene TRBV3-2) with TRBJ2-3; weak D call: TRBD2 (6 bases). CDR1 and CDR2 from the germline V gene are LGHDT and YNNKEL (reference sequence). The V and J ends lost 0 bases and 0 bases respectively, with 13 bases between them. The CDR3 has 17 residues. This CDR3 is CASSQDYGTGSTDTQYF. CDR3 nucleotides: TGTGCCAGCAGCCAAGATTATGGGACTGGTAGCACAGATACGCAGTATTTT.

This chain connects TRBV18 to TRBJ2-2; the D is unclear. CDR1 and CDR2 from the germline V gene are KGHSH and LQKENI. There are 16 residues in the CDR3. V lost 7 bases to trimming and J lost 2 bases, with 17 bases between them. CDR3 region: CASFATPASNTGELFF. As DNA, the CDR3 is TGTGCCAGCTTCGCTACACCGGCCTCAAACACCGGGGAGCTGTTTTTT.

The chain joins TRBV10-2 to TRBJ2-7; D is possibly TRBD1 (6 bases). CDR3 length: 13 residues. V lost 6 bases and J lost 7, with 16 bases in between. Germline lookup yields CDR1 WSHSY and CDR2 SAAADI. CDR3 coding DNA: TGCGCCAGCAGCGAGAGACAGGCCTGGGAGCAGTACTTC. Amino acids: CASSERQAWEQYF.

This clone was seen only once. The V call is TRBV2, the J call TRBJ1-5, with TRBD1 matching over 9 bases. Germline V gene sequence: CDR1 SNHLY, CDR2 FYNNEI. This CDR3 spans 14 amino acids. V lost 7 bases, J lost 4 bases, and 5 bases stayed unmatched. The CDR3 protein is CASTRDRVNQPQHF. As DNA, the CDR3 is TGTGCCAGCACTCGGGACAGGGTTAATCAGCCCCAGCATTTT.

The chain joins TRBV19 to TRBJ2-1; D might be TRBD1 (6 bases). CDR3 length: 14 amino acids. Trimming removed 2 bases from V and 6 bases from J, with 11 bases in between. Germline V gives CDR1 LNHDA, CDR2 SQIVND (reference sequence). CDR3 residues: CASSILGQPNEQFF. The DNA for the CDR3 is TGTGCCAGTAGTATATTAGGACAGCCCAATGAGCAGTTCTTC.

V and J are TRBV5-4 and TRBJ2-1, with TRBD2 matching 7 bases. CDR3 length equals 15 residues. Germline CDR1 and CDR2: SGHNT and YYREEE (reference sequence). The trim removed 4 bases at V and 6 bases at J, leaving 10 bases unmatched. CDR3 sequence (DNA): TGTGCCAGCAGCACCAAGCGGGAAGAGGGCAATGAGCAGTTCTTC. Its translation: CASSTKREEGNEQFF.

V usage is TRBV30 and J usage is TRBJ2-7; D is unclear. Trimming removed 2 bases at V and 3 bases at J, with 11 bases between. The CDR3 sequence is 13 residues long. The germline gives CDR1 GTSNPN, CDR2 SVGIG (reference sequence). CDR3: CAWSRTVRYEQYF. CDR3 bases: TGTGCCTGGAGTCGAACCGTACGCTACGAGCAGTACTTC.

V gene TRBV19 combines with J gene TRBJ2-7; TRBD1 matches at 8 bases. This CDR3 has 15 amino acids. Germline V gene sequence: CDR1 LNHDA, CDR2 SQIVND (reference sequence). The junction had 7 bases not matched to a gene; V was cut back by 2 bases and J by 4 bases. The CDR3 loop reads CASSIRKQGVYEQYF. In DNA form, the CDR3 reads TGTGCCAGTAGTATAAGGAAACAGGGGGTGTACGAGCAGTACTTC. Full variable domain (remainder filled in from reference TRBV19 and TRBJ2-7): DGGITQSPKYLFRKEGQNVTLSCEQNLNHDAMYWYRQDPGQGLRLIYYSQIVNDFQKGDIAEGYSVSREKKESFPLTVTSAQKNPTAFYLCASSIRKQGVYEQYFGPGTRLTVT.

The chain carries TRBV4-2 and TRBJ2-1; 7 nucleotides match TRBD2. The germline V gene encodes CDR1 LGHNA and CDR2 YNFKEQ. This CDR3 comprises 17 residues. The J segment lost 6 bases and the V segment lost 1 base, leaving 12 bases of the junction unmatched. In DNA form, the CDR3 reads TGTGCCAGCAGCCAAGGCCCGAGGGCGGGAGCTTCCAATGAGCAGTTCTTC. Its protein product is CASSQGPRAGASNEQFF.

CDR3 in DNA: TGTGCCAGCAGCTTGGGGGGACTAGCGGGACACACCGGGGAGCTGTTTTTT. Translation: CASSLGGLAGHTGELFF. The chain recombines TRBV7-2 with TRBJ2-2; 13 bases align to TRBD2. Germline V gives CDR1 SGHTA, CDR2 FQGNSA. J gave up 3 bases and V 3 bases, and 4 bases lay outside the gene matches. The CDR3 runs to 17 residues.

The gene calls are TRBV9 and TRBJ2-4, with D perhaps being TRBD1 or TRBD2 (6 bases each). This CDR3 has 15 amino acids. CDR1 is SGDLS, CDR2 YYNGEE, per germline. The germline V and J ends were trimmed by 3 bases and 12 bases, with 22 bases remaining between them. The CDR3 sequence is CASSGGSGTREDQYF. The CDR3, as DNA: TGTGCCAGCAGCGGAGGGTCCGGGACAAGGGAGGATCAGTACTTC.

This chain uses TRBV19 with TRBJ2-3, with D perhaps given as TRBD1 or TRBD2 (5 bases each). From germline, CDR1 is LNHDA and CDR2 SQIVND (reference sequence). The CDR3 sequence is 14 residues long. Trimming stripped 5 bases from V and 6 bases from J, with 15 bases between. CDR3 nucleotide sequence: TGTGCCAGTAGTCAAACTGGGGGAAGGGATACGCAGTATTTT. Encoded protein: CASSQTGGRDTQYF.

The chain joins TRBV7-3 to TRBJ2-5; 10 bases fit TRBD2. The J segment lost 6 bases and the V segment lost 2 bases, leaving 6 bases of the junction unmatched. Germline CDR1 SGHTA, CDR2 FQGTGA. The CDR3 length is 15 residues. CDR3 coding DNA: TGTGCCAGCAGCTTACTAGCGGGAGATCGAAAGACCCAGTACTTC. This gives the protein CASSLLAGDRKTQYF.

The chain has TRBV27 and TRBJ2-7, with 8 bases matching TRBD1. Germline lookup yields CDR1 MNHEY and CDR2 SMNVEV (reference sequence). J gave up 4 bases and V 2 bases, and 16 bases lay outside the gene matches. This CDR3 has 18 amino acids. CDR3 in DNA: TGTGCCAGCAGTTTAAAGTCCCCCGGACAGGGAGTTTGGTACGAGCAGTACTTC. Protein: CASSLKSPGQGVWYEQYF.

The chain uses TRBV7-3 and TRBJ2-5; D not certain. Trimming cost V 5 bases and J 1 base, with 8 bases left between them. This CDR3 contains 13 residues. Germline lookup yields CDR1 SGHTA and CDR2 FQGTGA. Here the CDR3 DNA reads TGTGCCAGCAGCCGGACGAGCCAAGAGACCCAGTACTTC. It codes for CASSRTSQETQYF.

This chain connects TRBV5-1 to TRBJ1-3; 7 bases fit TRBD1. This CDR3 is 14 amino acids long. CDR1 is SGHRS, CDR2 YFSETQ, per germline. J was trimmed by 1 base and V by 3 bases; bases with no gene match: 1. The CDR3 DNA reads as TGCGCCAGCAGCTGGGGACAGTCTGGAAACACCATATATTTT. Translated: CASSWGQSGNTIYF.

The chain uses TRBV3-1 (or the pseudogene TRBV3-2) and TRBJ2-7, with 9 positions matching TRBD1. Germline V gives CDR1 LGHDT, CDR2 YNNKEL (reference sequence). The J segment lost 2 bases and the V segment lost 1 base, leaving 3 bases of the junction unmatched. The CDR3 sequence is 15 residues long. CDR3 region: CASSQGGQGTYEQYF. The CDR3 coding sequence is TGTGCCAGCAGCCAAGGTGGACAGGGGACCTACGAGCAGTACTTC.

The chain combines TRBV27 with TRBJ2-7; 8 bases map to TRBD1. There are 14 residues in the CDR3. V was clipped by 10 bases and J by 4 bases; unmatched bases: 12. CDR1 and CDR2 (germline): MNHEY, SMNVEV (reference sequence). The CDR3 reads CANRRGPAIYEQYF. As DNA, the CDR3 is TGTGCCAACCGCAGGGGGCCGGCCATTTACGAGCAGTACTTC.

The V gene is TRBV15, the J gene TRBJ2-5; TRBD2 matches at 13 bases. The J segment lost 4 bases and the V segment lost 3 bases, leaving 8 bases of the junction unmatched. This CDR3 region has 17 residues. Germline-derived CDR1 and CDR2 are LNHNV and YYDKDF (reference sequence). The CDR3: CATSRKRTSGRGETQYF. The DNA for the CDR3 is TGTGCCACCAGCAGGAAACGGACTAGCGGGAGAGGAGAGACCCAGTACTTC. The full variable domain, with the rest looked up from reference TRBV15 and TRBJ2-5, is DAMVIQNPRYQVTQFGKPVTLSCSQTLNHNVMYWYQQKSSQAPKLLFHYYDKDFNNEADTPDNFQSRRPNTSFCFLDIRSPGLGDTAMYLCATSRKRTSGRGETQYFGPGTRLLVL.

The V and J genes are TRBV28 and TRBJ2-1; weak D call: TRBD1 (5 bases). Looked up from germline, CDR1 is MDHEN and CDR2 is SYDVKM. The CDR3 totals 15 residues. V was trimmed by 5 bases and J by 0 bases, leaving 11 bases between them. CDR3 sequence (DNA): TGTGCCAGCAGTCAGGGATGGAGCTCCTACAATGAGCAGTTCTTC. It yields the protein CASSQGWSSYNEQFF.

The chain is built from TRBV28 and TRBJ2-7; the match to TRBD2 covers 8 bases. V shed 3 bases, J shed 3 bases, and the junction held 4 bases outside the gene matches. The CDR3 consists of 14 residues. Germline lookup yields CDR1 MDHEN and CDR2 SYDVKM. In DNA form, the CDR3 reads TGTGCCAGCAGTTTTCGACGGGAGGGCTACGAGCAGTACTTC. Translating it yields CASSFRREGYEQYF.

The genes are TRBV6-4 and TRBJ2-2; D is unclear. Germline lookup yields CDR1 MRHNA and CDR2 SNTAGT. The V gene lost 5 bases and the J gene lost 1 base, with 11 bases spanning the gap. The CDR3 runs 15 residues. The CDR3 sequence is CASSPHPENTGELFF. The CDR3 nucleotides are TGTGCCAGCAGTCCACACCCAGAGAACACCGGGGAGCTGTTTTTT.

The chain combines TRBV7-9 with TRBJ2-5, with 11 bases matching TRBD2. The CDR3 is 19 amino acids. Germline CDR1 reads SEHNR; CDR2 reads FQNEAQ (reference sequence). Trimming took 5 bases from V and 5 from J; bases not matched to a gene: 19. DNA of the CDR3: TGTGCCAGCAGCATACGAGGGACTAGCGGTGTCACAAGCTGGGAGACCCAGTACTTC. It yields the protein CASSIRGTSGVTSWETQYF.

This chain connects TRBV25-1 to TRBJ2-5, with TRBD2 matching 9 bases. The CDR3 consists of 15 residues. V shed 1 base, J shed 4 bases, and the junction held 4 bases outside the gene matches. CDR1 and CDR2 (germline): MGHDK, SYGVNS. The CDR3 is CASSEWIAGVETQYF. In DNA, the CDR3 is TGTGCCAGCAGTGAATGGATAGCGGGAGTAGAGACCCAGTACTTC.

This sequence joins TRBV9 and TRBJ1-2; D perhaps matches TRBD1 (6 bases). The V end lost 0 bases, the J end lost 2 bases, and 14 bases lay between the germline ends. Germline V gene sequence: CDR1 SGDLS, CDR2 YYNGEE. CDR3 length equals 16 residues. The CDR3 loop is CASSVETQGLNYGYTF. Here the CDR3 DNA reads TGTGCCAGCAGCGTAGAGACTCAGGGGCTAAACTATGGCTACACCTTC. Drawing the rest from reference TRBV9 and TRBJ1-2, the complete variable domain is DSGVTQTPKHLITATGQRVTLRCSPRSGDLSVYWYQQSLDQGLQFLIQYYNGEERAKGNILERFSAQQFPDLHSELNLSSLELGDSALYFCASSVETQGLNYGYTFGSGTRLTVV.

This chain links TRBV24-1 with TRBJ2-5; D is perhaps TRBD1 (5 bases). Trimming took off 9 bases at V and 2 bases at J, with 18 bases between the two ends. The CDR3 is 15 residues long. Germline-derived CDR1 and CDR2 are KGHDR and SFDVKD. CDR3 protein: CATSTPGQVQETQYF. The DNA of the CDR3 is TGTGCCACCTCGACGCCAGGGCAGGTACAAGAGACCCAGTACTTC.